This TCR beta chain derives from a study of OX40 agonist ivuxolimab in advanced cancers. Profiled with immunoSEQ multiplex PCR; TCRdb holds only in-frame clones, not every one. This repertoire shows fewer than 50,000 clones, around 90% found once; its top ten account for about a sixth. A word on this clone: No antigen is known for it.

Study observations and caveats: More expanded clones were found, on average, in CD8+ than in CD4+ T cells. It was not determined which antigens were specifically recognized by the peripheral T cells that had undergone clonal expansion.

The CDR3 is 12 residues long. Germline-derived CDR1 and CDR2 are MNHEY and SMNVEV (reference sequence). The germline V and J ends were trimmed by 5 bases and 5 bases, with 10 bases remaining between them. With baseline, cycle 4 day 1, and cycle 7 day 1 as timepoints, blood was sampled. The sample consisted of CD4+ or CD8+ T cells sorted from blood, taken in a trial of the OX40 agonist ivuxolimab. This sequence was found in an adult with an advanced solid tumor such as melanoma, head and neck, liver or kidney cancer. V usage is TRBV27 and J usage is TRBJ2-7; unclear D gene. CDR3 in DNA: TGTGCCAGCAGTCCCCTCCGGGACGAGCAGTACTTC. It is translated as CASSPLRDEQYF.